The clone carrying this T cell receptor beta chain was detected ten times or more. The antigen is undetermined. TCRdb re-derived calls from the 5' RACE reads in MiXCR, one entry per CDR3 protein. The table has hundreds of thousands of distinct CDR3 sequences, 8.2% seen once. These data are taken from a study of CD8 T cells in ankylosing spondylitis. Broader study findings: Reports of some motif variants in reactive arthritis synovial fluid and blood predate this one.

The CDR3 is 11 amino acids. Trimming left V 2 bases short and J 15 bases short, with 11 bases between. Per germline, CDR1 SNHLY and CDR2 FYNNEI. The clonotype comes from a female donor with ankylosing spondylitis or in good health (not recorded which). Sequenced: blood, either unsorted or a sorted T cell fraction (not recorded which). The chain joins TRBV2 to TRBJ2-1, with D maybe TRBD1 (5 bases). The CDR3 loop is CASSEKGRWFF. The CDR3 DNA follows: TGTGCCAGCAGTGAAAAGGGGCGGTGGTTCTTC.